This entry concerns a single T cell receptor (beta chain). All enrollees were roughly 18 to 89 years old and from around 25 US areas. The data stem from a study of blood T cell repertoires in COVID-19. About the study: Whether acute or convalescent, the COVID-19 samples came from the United States, Italy and Spain.

The ends lost 4 bases at V and 1 base at J; junction bases unmatched: 3. Looked up from germline, CDR1 is SGDLS and CDR2 is YYNGEE. The CDR3 spans 15 residues. Original handling: From reference gene primer amplification, estimates of nucleated cell counts were derived. Assay: immunoSEQ multiplex PCR; the TCRdb copy retains only in-frame clones and omits some. D and trimming come from the DNA, and the V and J calls and clone size come from that table. The data hold around 170,000 clones, with roughly four fifths observed a single time. The chain is built from TRBV9 and TRBJ2-5, with 11 bases matching TRBD2. The source is a man aged 50 to 59 who had recovered from COVID-19. Material for sequencing was PBMCs or T cells enriched from blood (not recorded which). Written as DNA, the CDR3 is TGTGCCAGCAGCACGGGACTAGCGGCCCAAGAGACCCAGTACTTC. Residues: CASSTGLAAQETQYF.